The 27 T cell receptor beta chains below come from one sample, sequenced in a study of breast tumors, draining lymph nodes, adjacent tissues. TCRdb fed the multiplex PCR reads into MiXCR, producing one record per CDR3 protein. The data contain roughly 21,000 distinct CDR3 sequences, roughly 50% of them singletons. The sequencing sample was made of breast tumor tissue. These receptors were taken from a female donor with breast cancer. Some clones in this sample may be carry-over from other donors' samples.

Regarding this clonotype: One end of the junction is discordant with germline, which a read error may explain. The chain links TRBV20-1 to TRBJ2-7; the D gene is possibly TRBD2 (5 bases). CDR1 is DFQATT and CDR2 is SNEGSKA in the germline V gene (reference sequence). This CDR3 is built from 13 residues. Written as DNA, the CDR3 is TGCAGTGCCCCATGGAGGAGTTCCTACGCGCAGTACTTC. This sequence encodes CSAPWRSSYAQYF.

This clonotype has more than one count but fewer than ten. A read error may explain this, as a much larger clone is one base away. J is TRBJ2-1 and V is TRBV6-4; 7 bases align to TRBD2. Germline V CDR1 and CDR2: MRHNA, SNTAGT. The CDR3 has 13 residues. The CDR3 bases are TGTGCCAGCAGTCACTCCACTAGCGCGGAACTTCTTTTC. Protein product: CASSHSTSAELLF.

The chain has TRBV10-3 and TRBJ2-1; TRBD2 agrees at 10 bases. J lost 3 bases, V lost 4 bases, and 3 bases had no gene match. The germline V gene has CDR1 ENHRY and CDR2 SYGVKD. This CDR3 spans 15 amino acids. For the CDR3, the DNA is TGTGCCATCAGTGGAACTAGCGGGGACTACAATGAGCAGTTCTTC. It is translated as CAISGTSGDYNEQFF.

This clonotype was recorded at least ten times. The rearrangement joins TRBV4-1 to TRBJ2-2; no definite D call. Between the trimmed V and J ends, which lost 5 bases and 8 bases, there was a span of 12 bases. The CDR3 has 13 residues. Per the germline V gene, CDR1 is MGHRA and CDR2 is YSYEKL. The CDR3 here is CASSTIYGGELFF. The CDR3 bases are TGCGCCAGCAGCACTATTTACGGTGGGGAGCTGTTTTTT.

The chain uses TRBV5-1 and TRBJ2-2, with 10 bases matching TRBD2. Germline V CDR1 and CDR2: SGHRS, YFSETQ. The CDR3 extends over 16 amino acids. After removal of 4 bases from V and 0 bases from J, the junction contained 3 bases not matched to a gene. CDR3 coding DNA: TGCGCCAGCAGCCTCGGACTAGCGGCGAACACCGGGGAGCTGTTTTTT. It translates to CASSLGLAANTGELFF. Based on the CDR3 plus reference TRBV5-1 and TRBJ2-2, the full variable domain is KAGVTQTPRYLIKTRGQQVTLSCSPISGHRSVSWYQQTPGQGLQFLFEYFSETQRNKGNFPGRFSGRQFSNSRSEMNVSTLELGDSALYLCASSLGLAANTGELFFGEGSRLTVL.

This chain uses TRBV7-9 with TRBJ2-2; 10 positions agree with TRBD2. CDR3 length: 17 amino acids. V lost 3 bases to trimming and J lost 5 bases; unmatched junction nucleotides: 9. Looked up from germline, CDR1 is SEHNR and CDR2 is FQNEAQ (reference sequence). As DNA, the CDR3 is TGTGCCAGCAGCTTCCCCGCTAGCGGGAGAATTACCGGGGAGCTGTTTTTT. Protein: CASSFPASGRITGELFF.

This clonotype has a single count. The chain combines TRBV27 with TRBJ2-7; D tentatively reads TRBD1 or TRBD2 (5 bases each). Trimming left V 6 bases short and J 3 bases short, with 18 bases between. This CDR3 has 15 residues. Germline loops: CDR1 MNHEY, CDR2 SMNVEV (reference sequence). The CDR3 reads CASRGWDLTNYEQYF. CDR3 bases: TGTGCCAGCAGGGGGTGGGACCTAACCAACTACGAGCAGTACTTC.

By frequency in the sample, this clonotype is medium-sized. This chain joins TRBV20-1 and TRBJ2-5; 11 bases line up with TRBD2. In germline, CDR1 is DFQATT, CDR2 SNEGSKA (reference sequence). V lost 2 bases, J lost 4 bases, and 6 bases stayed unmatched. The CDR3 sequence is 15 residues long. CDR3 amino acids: CSARLAGGSLETQYF. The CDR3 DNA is TGCAGTGCTAGATTAGCGGGAGGGAGCTTAGAGACCCAGTACTTC.

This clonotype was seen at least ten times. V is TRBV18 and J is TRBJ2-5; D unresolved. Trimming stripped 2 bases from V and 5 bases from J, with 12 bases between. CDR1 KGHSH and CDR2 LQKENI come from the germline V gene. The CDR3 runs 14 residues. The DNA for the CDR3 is TGTGCCAGCTCACCATCGATATCAGGCGAGACCCAGTACTTC. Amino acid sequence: CASSPSISGETQYF.

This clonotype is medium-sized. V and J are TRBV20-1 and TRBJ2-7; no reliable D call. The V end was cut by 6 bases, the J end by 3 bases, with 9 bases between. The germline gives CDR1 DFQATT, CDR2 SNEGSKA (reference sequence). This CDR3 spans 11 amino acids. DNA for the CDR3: TGCAGTGCCAGCTCGGGCTACGAGCAGTACTTC. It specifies CSASSGYEQYF.

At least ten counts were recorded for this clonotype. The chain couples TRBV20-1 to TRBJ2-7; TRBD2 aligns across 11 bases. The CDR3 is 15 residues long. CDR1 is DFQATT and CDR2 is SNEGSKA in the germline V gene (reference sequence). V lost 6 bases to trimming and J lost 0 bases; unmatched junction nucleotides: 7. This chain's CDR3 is CSAETSGRNSYEQYF. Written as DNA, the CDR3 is TGCAGTGCGGAAACTAGCGGGAGAAACTCCTACGAGCAGTACTTC.

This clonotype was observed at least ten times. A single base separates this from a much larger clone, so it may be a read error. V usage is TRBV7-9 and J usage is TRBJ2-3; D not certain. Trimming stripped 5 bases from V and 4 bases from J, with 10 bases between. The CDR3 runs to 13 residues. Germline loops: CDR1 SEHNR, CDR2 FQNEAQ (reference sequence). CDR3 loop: CASSVVPPDTQYF. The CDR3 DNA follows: TGTGCCAGCAGCGTAGTTCCTCCAGATACGCAGTATTTT.

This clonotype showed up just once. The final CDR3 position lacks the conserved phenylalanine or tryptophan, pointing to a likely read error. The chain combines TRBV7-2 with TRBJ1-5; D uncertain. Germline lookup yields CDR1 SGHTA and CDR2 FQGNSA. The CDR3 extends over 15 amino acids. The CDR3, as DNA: TGTGCCAGCAGCTTTCAGAGTTATAGCACTCAGCCCCAGCATGTT. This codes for CASSFQSYSTQPQHV.

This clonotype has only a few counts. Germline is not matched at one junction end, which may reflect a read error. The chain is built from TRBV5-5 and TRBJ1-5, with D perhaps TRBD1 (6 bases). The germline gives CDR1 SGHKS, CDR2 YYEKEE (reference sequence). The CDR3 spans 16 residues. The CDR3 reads CAGSRKGGAGNQPQHF. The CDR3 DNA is TGTGCCGGCAGCCGAAAAGGGGGGGCTGGCAATCAGCCCCAGCATTTT. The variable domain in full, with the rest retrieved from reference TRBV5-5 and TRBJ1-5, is DAGVTQSPTHLIKTRGQQVTLRCSPISGHKSVSWYQQVLGQGPQFIFQYYEKEERGRGNFPDRFSARQFPNYSSELNVNALLLGDSALYLCAGSRKGGAGNQPQHFGDGTRLSIL.

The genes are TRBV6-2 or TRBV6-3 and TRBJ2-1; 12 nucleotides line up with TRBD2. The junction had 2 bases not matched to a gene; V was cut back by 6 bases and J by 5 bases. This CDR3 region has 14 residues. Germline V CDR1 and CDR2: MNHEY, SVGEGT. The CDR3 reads CASSRTSGDNEQFF. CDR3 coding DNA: TGTGCCAGCAGCCGGACTAGCGGGGACAATGAGCAGTTCTTC.

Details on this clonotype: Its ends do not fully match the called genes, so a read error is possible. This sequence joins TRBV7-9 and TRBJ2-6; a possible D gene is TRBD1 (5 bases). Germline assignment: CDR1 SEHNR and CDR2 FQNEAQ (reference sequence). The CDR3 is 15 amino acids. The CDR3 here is CASSMAPSGANVLTF. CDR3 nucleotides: TGTGCCAGCAGCATGGCCCCCTCTGGGGCCAACGTCCTAACTTTC.

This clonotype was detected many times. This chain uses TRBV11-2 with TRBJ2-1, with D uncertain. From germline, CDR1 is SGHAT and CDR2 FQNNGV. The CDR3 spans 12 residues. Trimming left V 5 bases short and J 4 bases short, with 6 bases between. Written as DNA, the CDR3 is TGTGCCAGCAGCCCGACTTACAATGAGCAGTTCTTC. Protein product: CASSPTYNEQFF.

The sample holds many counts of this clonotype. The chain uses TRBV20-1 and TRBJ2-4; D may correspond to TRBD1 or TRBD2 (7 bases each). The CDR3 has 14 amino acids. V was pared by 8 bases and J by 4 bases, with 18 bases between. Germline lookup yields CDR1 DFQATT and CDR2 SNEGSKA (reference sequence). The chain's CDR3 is CSPQGGAGKNIQYF. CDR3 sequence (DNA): TGCAGTCCCCAGGGGGGGGCGGGGAAAAACATTCAGTACTTC.

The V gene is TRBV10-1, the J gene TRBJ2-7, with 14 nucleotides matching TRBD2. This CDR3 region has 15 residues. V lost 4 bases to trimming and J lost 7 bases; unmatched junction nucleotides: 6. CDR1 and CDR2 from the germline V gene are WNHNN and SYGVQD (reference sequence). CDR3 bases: TGCGCCAGCAGTGGGACTAGCGGGAGGTTGGGGGAGCAGTACTTC. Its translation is CASSGTSGRLGEQYF.

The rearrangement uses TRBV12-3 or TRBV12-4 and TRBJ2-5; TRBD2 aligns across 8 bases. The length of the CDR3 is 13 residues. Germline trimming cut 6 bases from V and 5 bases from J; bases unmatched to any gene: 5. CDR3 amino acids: CASSPGGSETQYF. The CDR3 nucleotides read TGTGCCAGCAGCCCGGGAGGGTCCGAGACCCAGTACTTC.

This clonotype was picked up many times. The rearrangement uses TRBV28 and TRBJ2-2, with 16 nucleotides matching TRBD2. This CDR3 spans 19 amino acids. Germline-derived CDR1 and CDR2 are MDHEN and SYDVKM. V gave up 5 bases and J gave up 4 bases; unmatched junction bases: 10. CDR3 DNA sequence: TGTGCCAGCAGTGCCCCGGGACTAGCGGGAGGGCCTAGCACCGGGGAGCTGTTTTTT. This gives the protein CASSAPGLAGGPSTGELFF.

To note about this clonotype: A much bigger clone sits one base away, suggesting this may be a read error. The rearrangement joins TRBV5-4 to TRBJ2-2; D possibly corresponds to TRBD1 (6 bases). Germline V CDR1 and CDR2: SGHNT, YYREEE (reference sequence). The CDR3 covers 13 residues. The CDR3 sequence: CASSQQGAGELLF. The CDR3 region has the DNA TGTGCCAGCAGTCAACAGGGCGCCGGGGAGCTGCTTTTT.

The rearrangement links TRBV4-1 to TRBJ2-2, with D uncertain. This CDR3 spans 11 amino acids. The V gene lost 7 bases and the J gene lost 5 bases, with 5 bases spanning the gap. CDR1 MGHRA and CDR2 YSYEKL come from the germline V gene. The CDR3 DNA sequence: TGCGCCAGCACCCCAACCGGGGAGCTGTTTTTT. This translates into CASTPTGELFF.

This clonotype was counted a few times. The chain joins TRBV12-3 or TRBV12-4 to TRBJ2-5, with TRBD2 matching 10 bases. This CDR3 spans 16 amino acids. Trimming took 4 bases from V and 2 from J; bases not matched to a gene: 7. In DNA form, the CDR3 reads TGTGCCAGCAGTTCCAGCGGGAGGGTCGAGCAAGAGACCCAGTACTTC. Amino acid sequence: CASSSSGRVEQETQYF.

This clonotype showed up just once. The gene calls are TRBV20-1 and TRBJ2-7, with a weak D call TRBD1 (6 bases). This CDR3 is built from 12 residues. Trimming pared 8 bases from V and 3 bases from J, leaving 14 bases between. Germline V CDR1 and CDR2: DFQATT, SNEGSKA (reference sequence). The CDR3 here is CSFDGQHYEQYF. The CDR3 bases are TGCAGTTTCGACGGACAGCACTACGAGCAGTACTTC.

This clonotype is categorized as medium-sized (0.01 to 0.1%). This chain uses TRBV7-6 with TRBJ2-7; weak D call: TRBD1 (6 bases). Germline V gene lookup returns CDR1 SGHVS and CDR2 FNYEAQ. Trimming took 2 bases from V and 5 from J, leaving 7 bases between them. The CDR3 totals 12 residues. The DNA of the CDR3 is TGTGCCAGCAGCTTAAGGGGGAACGAGCAGTACTTC. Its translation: CASSLRGNEQYF.

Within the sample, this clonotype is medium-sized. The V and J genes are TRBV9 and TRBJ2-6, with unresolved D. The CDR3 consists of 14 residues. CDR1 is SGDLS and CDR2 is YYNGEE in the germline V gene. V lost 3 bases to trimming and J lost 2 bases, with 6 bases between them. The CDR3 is CASSDPTGANVLTF. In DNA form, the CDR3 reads TGTGCCAGCAGCGACCCCACTGGGGCCAACGTCCTGACTTTC.